Presented here are 2 T cell receptor beta chains from one specimen sequenced in a study of T cell repertoires in cytomegalovirus infection. In TCRdb, the reads were re-called with MiXCR into one record per CDR3 protein. The sample holds roughly 320,000 distinct CDR3 sequences; approximately 10% are singletons and the top ten take less than 3%. The material sequenced was PBMCs. The receptors come from a human donor in good health (CMV status not recorded). Some clones in this sample may be carry-over from other donors' samples.

This clonotype occurred a few times. The chain joins TRBV29-1 to TRBJ1-1; D ambiguous. The germline CDR1 and CDR2 sequences are SQVTM and ANQGSEA. The CDR3 covers 12 residues. V was shortened by 5 bases and J by 1 base, with 8 bases between the two germline ends. This CDR3 is CSVRVANTEAFF. Written as DNA, the CDR3 is TGCAGCGTTCGAGTCGCGAACACTGAAGCTTTCTTT.

The genes are TRBV5-1 and TRBJ1-1; tentatively, D is TRBD1 (5 bases). Germline V gene data show CDR1 as SGHRS and CDR2 as YFSETQ. Trimming took off 2 bases at V and 1 base at J, with 9 bases between the two ends. CDR3 length: 14 residues. The CDR3: CASSFDRSNTEAFF. The CDR3 nucleotides are TGCGCCAGCAGCTTTGACAGATCGAACACTGAAGCTTTCTTT. The full variable domain, rest sourced from reference TRBV5-1 and TRBJ1-1, is KAGVTQTPRYLIKTRGQQVTLSCSPISGHRSVSWYQQTPGQGLQFLFEYFSETQRNKGNFPGRFSGRQFSNSRSEMNVSTLELGDSALYLCASSFDRSNTEAFFGQGTRLTVV.